The 9 T cell receptor beta chains given below trace back to one sample, sequenced in a study of beta chain features in type 1 diabetes. As every portion of the isolated RNA was reverse transcribed, the sequencing read expressed TCRB transcripts. TCRdb keeps only in-frame clones here, not all; method: immunoSEQ multiplex PCR. The top ten hold approximately 4% of the sample, which has 250,000 or so clones, about 30% seen once. Input material: central memory CD4+ T cells from blood. These receptors were taken from a man aged 25-45 years in good health.

A few counts support this clone. The V call is TRBV5-6, the J call TRBJ2-7; TRBD1 is a possible D gene (6 bases). Germline V lookup: CDR1 SGHDT, CDR2 YYEEEE. The length of the CDR3 is 13 residues. The V gene lost 5 bases and the J gene lost 5 bases, with 14 bases spanning the gap. The CDR3 nucleotides read TGTGCCAGCAGACGACAGGCCAGGGACGAGCAGTACTTC. Translating it yields CASRRQARDEQYF.

This clone was counted ten times or more. The genes are TRBV6-5 and TRBJ2-1; 8 bases are a match to TRBD1. Germline CDR1 and CDR2: MNHEY and SVGAGI. The CDR3 length is 15 residues. After removal of 6 bases from V and 7 bases from J, the junction contained 11 bases not matched to a gene. CDR3 sequence (DNA): TGTGCCAGCAGAACTACCGGGACAGGAAGGAATGAGCAGTTCTTC. Translation: CASRTTGTGRNEQFF.

This clone was seen a handful of times. Other nucleotide sequences from this sample produce the same CDR3. V is TRBV7-2 and J is TRBJ2-3; 8 bases are shared with TRBD2. The CDR3 consists of 14 residues. Germline CDR1 SGHTA, CDR2 FQGNSA. Trimming removed 5 bases from V and 2 bases from J; junction bases left unmatched: 3. The DNA of the CDR3 is TGTGCCAGCAGCCCAGGACTAGCCACAGATACGCAGTATTTT. Translating it yields CASSPGLATDTQYF.

This clone was detected a few times. The sample carries other DNA sequences with the same CDR3. This chain links TRBV7-9 with TRBJ2-3, with 8 bases matching TRBD2. The germline gives CDR1 SEHNR, CDR2 FQNEAQ (reference sequence). The CDR3 length is 15 residues. V shed 0 bases, J shed 2 bases, and the junction held 1 base outside the gene matches. The CDR3 sequence: CASSLASGTTDTQYF. CDR3 bases: TGTGCCAGCAGCTTAGCTAGCGGGACCACAGATACGCAGTATTTT.

V is TRBV7-9 and J is TRBJ2-5; no firm D call. CDR1 and CDR2 from the germline V gene are SEHNR and FQNEAQ (reference sequence). CDR3 size: 16 residues. Between the trimmed V and J ends, which lost 4 bases and 4 bases, there was a span of 19 bases. The CDR3, as DNA: TGTGCCAGCAGCTCCGCCCGTTTGGGTTCAATAGAGACCCAGTACTTC. This gives the protein CASSSARLGSIETQYF.

V usage is TRBV7-2 and J usage is TRBJ2-3; D remains unclear. Trimming stripped 2 bases from V and 4 bases from J, with 7 bases between. CDR1 SGHTA and CDR2 FQGNSA come from the germline V gene. The CDR3 is 13 residues long. The CDR3 DNA is TGTGCCAGCAGCTTATCTGACCCAGATACGCAGTATTTT. The encoded protein is CASSLSDPDTQYF. The entire variable domain, with the rest obtained from reference TRBV7-2 and TRBJ2-3, is as follows: GAGVSQSPSNKVTEKGKDVELRCDPISGHTALYWYRQSLGQGLEFLIYFQGNSAPDKSGLPSDRFSAERTGGSVSTLTIQRTQQEDSAVYLCASSLSDPDTQYFGPGTRLTVL.

This clone was counted only a few times. This chain uses TRBV9 with TRBJ2-1; tentative D call: TRBD1 (6 bases). CDR3 length equals 12 residues. V was cut by 0 bases and J by 11 bases, with 9 bases left in between. In germline, CDR1 is SGDLS, CDR2 YYNGEE. DNA for the CDR3: TGTGCCAGCAGCGTAGTAGGACAGCAGCAGTTCTTC. Protein: CASSVVGQQQFF.

A few counts support this clone. The V gene is TRBV6-5, the J gene TRBJ1-2; D uncertain. The CDR3 spans 15 residues. CDR1 is MNHEY, CDR2 SVGAGI, per germline. V was cut by 4 bases and J by 3 bases, with 15 bases left in between. CDR3 sequence reads: CASSSTYGFDYGYTF. In nucleotides, the CDR3 is TGTGCCAGCAGTTCGACCTATGGGTTTGACTATGGCTACACCTTC.

This chain links TRBV30 with TRBJ2-4; 7 bases align to TRBD2. Germline V CDR1 and CDR2: GTSNPN, SVGIG (reference sequence). The V segment lost 5 bases and the J segment 3 bases; nucleotides outside the gene matches: 4. The CDR3 covers 13 residues. The CDR3 is CAWAGVIKNIQYF. CDR3 sequence (DNA): TGTGCCTGGGCGGGAGTTATCAAAAACATTCAGTACTTC.